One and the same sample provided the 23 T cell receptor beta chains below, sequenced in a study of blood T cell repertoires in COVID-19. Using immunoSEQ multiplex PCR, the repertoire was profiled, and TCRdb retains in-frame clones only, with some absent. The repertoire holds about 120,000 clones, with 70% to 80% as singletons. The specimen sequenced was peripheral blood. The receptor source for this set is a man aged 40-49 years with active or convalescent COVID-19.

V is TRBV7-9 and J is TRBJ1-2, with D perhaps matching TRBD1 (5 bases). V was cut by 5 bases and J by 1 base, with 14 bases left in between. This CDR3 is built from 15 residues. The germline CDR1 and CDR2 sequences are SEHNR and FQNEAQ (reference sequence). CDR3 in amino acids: CASSPDGQINYGYTF. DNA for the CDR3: TGTGCCAGCAGCCCCGACGGACAAATTAACTATGGCTACACCTTC.

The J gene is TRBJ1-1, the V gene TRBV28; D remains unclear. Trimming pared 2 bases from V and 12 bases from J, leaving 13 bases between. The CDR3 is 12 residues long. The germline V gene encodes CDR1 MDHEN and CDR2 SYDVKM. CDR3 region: CASSLVSGSPFF. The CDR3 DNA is TGTGCCAGCAGTTTAGTCTCGGGTTCTCCTTTCTTT.

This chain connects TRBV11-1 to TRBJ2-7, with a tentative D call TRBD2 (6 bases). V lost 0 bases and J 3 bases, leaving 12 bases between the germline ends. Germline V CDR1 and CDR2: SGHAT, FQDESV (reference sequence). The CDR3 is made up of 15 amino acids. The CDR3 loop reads CASSLASGPRYEQYF. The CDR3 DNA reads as TGTGCCAGCAGCTTAGCCAGCGGGCCTCGCTACGAGCAGTACTTC.

The CDR3 is CASSGQGGQPQHF. The CDR3 DNA follows: TGTGCCAGCAGCGGACAGGGAGGTCAGCCCCAGCATTTT. The chain uses TRBV6-2 or TRBV6-3 and TRBJ1-5, with TRBD1 identical over 8 bases. V trimming: 6 bases; J trimming: 6 bases; junction bases outside the gene matches: 4. Germline CDR1 and CDR2: MNHEY and SVGEGT. The CDR3 runs 13 residues.

The CDR3: CASSYNPLAGAQETQYF. CDR3 bases: TGTGCCAGCAGTTATAACCCCCTAGCGGGCGCACAAGAGACCCAGTACTTC. The chain carries TRBV6-2 or TRBV6-3 and TRBJ2-5, with TRBD2 matching over 8 bases. Trimming removed 3 bases from V and 2 bases from J; junction bases left unmatched: 11. Germline V gene lookup returns CDR1 MNHEY and CDR2 SVGEGT. The CDR3 runs 17 residues.

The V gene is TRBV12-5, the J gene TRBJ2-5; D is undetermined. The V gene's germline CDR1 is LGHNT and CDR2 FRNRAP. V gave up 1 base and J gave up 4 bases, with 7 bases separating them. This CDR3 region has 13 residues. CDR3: CASGLDRSETQYF. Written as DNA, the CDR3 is TGTGCTAGTGGTTTGGACAGATCAGAGACCCAGTACTTC.

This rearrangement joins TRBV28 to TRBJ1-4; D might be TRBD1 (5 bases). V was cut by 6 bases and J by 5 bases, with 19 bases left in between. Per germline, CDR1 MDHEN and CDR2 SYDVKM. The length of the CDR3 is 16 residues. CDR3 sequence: CASRRERRGANEKLFF. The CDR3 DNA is TGTGCCAGCAGGAGAGAGCGGAGGGGAGCAAATGAAAAACTGTTTTTT.

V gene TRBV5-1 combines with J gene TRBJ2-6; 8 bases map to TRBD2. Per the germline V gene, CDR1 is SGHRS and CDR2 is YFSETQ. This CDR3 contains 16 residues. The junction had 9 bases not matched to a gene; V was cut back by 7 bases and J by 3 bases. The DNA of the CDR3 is TGCGCCAGCGCGGAGCGGGGGCTAGGTGGGGCCAACGTCCTGACTTTC. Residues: CASAERGLGGANVLTF.

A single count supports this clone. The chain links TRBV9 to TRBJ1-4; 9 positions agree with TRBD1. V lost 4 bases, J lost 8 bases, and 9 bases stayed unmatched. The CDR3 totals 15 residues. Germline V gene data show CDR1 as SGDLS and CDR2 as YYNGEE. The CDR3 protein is CASSPRTGAREKLFF. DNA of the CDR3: TGTGCCAGCAGCCCTCGGACAGGGGCAAGAGAAAAACTGTTTTTT.

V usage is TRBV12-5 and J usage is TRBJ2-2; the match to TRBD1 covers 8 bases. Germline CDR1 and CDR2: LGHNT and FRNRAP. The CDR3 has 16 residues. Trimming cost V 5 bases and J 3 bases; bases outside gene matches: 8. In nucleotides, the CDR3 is TGTGCTAGTGGTGTGATGACAGGGGTTTACACCGGGGAGCTGTTTTTT. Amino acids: CASGVMTGVYTGELFF.

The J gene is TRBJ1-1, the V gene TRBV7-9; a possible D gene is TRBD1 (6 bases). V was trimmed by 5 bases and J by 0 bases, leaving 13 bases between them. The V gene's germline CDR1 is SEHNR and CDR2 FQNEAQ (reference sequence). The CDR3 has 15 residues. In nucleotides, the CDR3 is TGTGCCAGCAGCCCGACAGGTCGCATGAACACTGAAGCTTTCTTT. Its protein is CASSPTGRMNTEAFF.

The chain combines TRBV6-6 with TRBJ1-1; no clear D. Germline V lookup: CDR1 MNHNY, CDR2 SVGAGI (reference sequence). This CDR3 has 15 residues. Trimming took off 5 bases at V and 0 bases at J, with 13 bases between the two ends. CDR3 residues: CASSPRRDMNTEAFF. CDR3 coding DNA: TGTGCCAGCAGTCCCCGGCGGGATATGAACACTGAAGCTTTCTTT.

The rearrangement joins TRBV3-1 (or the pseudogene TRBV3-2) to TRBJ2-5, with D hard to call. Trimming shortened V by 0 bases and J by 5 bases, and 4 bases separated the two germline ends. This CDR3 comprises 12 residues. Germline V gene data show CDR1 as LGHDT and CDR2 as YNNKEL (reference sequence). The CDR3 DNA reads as TGTGCCAGCAGCCAAGAACGGGAGACCCAGTACTTC. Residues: CASSQERETQYF.

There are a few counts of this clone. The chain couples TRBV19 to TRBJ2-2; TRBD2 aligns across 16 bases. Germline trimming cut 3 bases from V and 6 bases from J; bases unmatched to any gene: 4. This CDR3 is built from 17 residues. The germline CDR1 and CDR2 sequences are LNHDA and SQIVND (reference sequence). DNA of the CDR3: TGTGCCAGTAGTATTGGGGGACTAGCGGGAGGGCCCGGGGAGCTGTTTTTT. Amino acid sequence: CASSIGGLAGGPGELFF.

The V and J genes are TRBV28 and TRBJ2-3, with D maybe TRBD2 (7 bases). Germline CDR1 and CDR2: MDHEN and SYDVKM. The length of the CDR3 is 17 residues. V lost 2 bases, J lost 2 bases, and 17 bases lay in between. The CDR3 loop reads CASSLPGGGHLTDTQYF. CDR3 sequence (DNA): TGTGCCAGCAGTTTACCGGGGGGCGGGCACCTCACAGATACGCAGTATTTT.

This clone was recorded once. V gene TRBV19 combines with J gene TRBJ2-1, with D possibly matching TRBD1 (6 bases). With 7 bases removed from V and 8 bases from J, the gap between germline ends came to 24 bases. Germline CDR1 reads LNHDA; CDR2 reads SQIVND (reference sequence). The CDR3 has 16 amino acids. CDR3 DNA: TGTGCCAGTATCAGGGGCCTGGCAGGGAAGGGGGATGAGCAGTTCTTC. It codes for CASIRGLAGKGDEQFF.

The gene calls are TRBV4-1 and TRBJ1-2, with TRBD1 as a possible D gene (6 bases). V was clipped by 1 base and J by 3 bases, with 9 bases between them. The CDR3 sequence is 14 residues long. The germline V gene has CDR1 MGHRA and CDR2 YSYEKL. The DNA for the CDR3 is TGCGCCAGCAGCCAAGCCAGGGGTGACTATGGCTACACCTTC. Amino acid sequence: CASSQARGDYGYTF.

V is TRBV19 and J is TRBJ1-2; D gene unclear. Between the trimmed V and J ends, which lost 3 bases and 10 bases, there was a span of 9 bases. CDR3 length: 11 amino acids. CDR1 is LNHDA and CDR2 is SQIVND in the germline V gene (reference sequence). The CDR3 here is CASSISGLYTF. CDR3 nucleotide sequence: TGTGCCAGTAGTATCTCGGGTCTCTACACCTTC. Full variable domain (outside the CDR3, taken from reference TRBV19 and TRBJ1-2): DGGITQSPKYLFRKEGQNVTLSCEQNLNHDAMYWYRQDPGQGLRLIYYSQIVNDFQKGDIAEGYSVSREKKESFPLTVTSAQKNPTAFYLCASSISGLYTFGSGTRLTVV.

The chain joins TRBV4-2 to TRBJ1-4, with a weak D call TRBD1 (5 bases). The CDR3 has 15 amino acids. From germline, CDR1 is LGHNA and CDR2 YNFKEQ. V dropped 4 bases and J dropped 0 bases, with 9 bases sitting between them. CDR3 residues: CASSPPGATNEKLFF. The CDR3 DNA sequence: TGTGCCAGCAGCCCCCCGGGGGCAACTAATGAAAAACTGTTTTTT.

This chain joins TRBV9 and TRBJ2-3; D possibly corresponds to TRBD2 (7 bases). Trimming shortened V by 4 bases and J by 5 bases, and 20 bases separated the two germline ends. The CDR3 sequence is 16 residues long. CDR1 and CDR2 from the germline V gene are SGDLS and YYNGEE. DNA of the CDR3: TGTGCCAGCAGCCCTCAGGCGGGGGCTGCGGAAGATACGCAGTATTTT. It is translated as CASSPQAGAAEDTQYF.

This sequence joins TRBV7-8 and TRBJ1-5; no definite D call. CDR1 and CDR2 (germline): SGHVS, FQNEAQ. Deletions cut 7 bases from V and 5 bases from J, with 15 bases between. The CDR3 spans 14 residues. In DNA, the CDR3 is TGTGCCAGCACCGCGGGGATAGGATATCAGCCCCAGCATTTT. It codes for CASTAGIGYQPQHF.

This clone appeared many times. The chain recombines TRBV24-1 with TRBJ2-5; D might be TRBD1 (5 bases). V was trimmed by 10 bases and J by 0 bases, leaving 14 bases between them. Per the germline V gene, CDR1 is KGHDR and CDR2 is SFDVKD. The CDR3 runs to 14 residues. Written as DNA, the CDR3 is TGTGCCACGACAGACCCAACAGACCAAGAGACCCAGTACTTC. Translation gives CATTDPTDQETQYF.

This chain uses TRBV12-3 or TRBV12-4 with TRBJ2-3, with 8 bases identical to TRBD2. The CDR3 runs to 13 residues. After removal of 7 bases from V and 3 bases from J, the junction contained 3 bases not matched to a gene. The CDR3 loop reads CASNRGGTDTQYF. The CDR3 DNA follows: TGTGCCAGCAACCGGGGGGGTACAGATACGCAGTATTTT.